This T cell receptor (beta chain) was identified during a study of T-cell reconstitution after alpha-beta-depleted transplantation in children. Whole-study results and caveats: The origin of alpha-beta T cells about two months after transplant was reportedly several hundred expanded graft clones. Surviving thymic progenitors and recipient T cells were the source of high TCRbeta diversity at day 60 in some patients. A year had passed since transplant, and T-cell counts and diversity by then came mostly from newly produced T cells.

Worth noting for this clonotype: Its antigen remains unknown.

CDR1 and CDR2 (germline): SGDLS, YYNGEE. V shed 0 bases, J shed 6 bases, and the junction held 9 bases outside the gene matches. This CDR3 is 16 amino acids long. Researchers prepared the TCRbeta library using unique molecular identifiers, the study reports. TCRdb analysed the PCR reads with MiXCR anew, one entry per CDR3 protein. The table has hundreds of thousands of distinct CDR3 sequences, 23% seen once. J is TRBJ2-1 and V is TRBV9; 7 bases match TRBD2. The source of this sequence is a boy under two years old who had a stem cell transplant for acute myeloid leukemia, so the T cells may come from the graft donor. This specimen consisted of PBMCs, mostly from graft donor cells, obtained 360 days after TCRalphabeta/CD19-depleted stem cell transplant. The CDR3 reads CASSVGGGERGNEQFF. The CDR3 nucleotides read TGTGCCAGCAGCGTAGGGGGGGGAGAACGAGGCAATGAGCAGTTCTTC.